This TCR beta chain is drawn from a study of shared clonotypes between healthy human individuals (TCRdb year 2020). In terms of the full investigation: A few men and two women, aged 18 to 49 years, made up the cohort. Per donor, three plates each were used for CD4 naive and CD4 memory, two for CD8 naive, and one for CD8 memory. To estimate repertoire size and how much clonotypes are shared between individuals, the study performed deep sequencing of blood TCR repertoires from roughly five healthy adults. To increase sequencing depth and limit assay-specific biases, different laboratories used diverse techniques to prepare libraries and sequence TCR repertoires. Between about 0.94 and 8.9 billion PBMCs per donor were obtained by leukapheresis.

Broader findings and caveats from the paper: Pairwise subsampling led to the expectation that sequencing depth would affect the degree of clonotype sharing among donors. The genetic and exposure-history diversity represented was limited by the small number of donors. Only blood was sampled, and tissue TCR repertoires likely differ from those in blood. Higher generation probabilities were observed for clonotypes shared by all four sorted-subset donors than for non-shared clonotypes. Even with the large sequencing depth, rarefaction of the sorted-subset datasets indicated that sequencing was incomplete. When several donors were compared, the shared fraction of clonotypes was about 5.5% for naive CD4, approximately 3.5% for naive CD8, about 2.4% for memory CD4, and 0.3% to 0.5% for memory CD8. Larger estimated clonotype richness was generally found for naive subsets than for memory subsets.

Healthy HIV-negative adults with no recently reported acute infections or vaccinations were included as donors. Every donor was a Caucasian adult living in Nashville, Tennessee, USA. CD4+ T cells were enriched by magnetic negative selection; naive cells were then positively selected on CD45RA, and the negative fraction formed the memory subset. After blood collection by leukapheresis, PBMCs were isolated using Ficoll-Histopaque density gradient centrifugation and then cryopreserved in the vapor phase of liquid nitrogen. Analytical flow cytometry was used to check the purity and quantity of each magnetically sorted T cell population. Genomic DNA was isolated from every sorted fraction and measured by UV absorbance on a Nanodrop 2000c. Counted from cysteine to phenylalanine, this CDR3 has 15 amino acids. Only the CDR3 DNA stays, 45 bases, in frame from base 1. The germline V gene supplies CDR1 MNHNS and CDR2 SASEGT. Trimming takes 6 bases off V and 6 bases off J; junction bases not matched to a gene: 11.

Using the deep immunoSEQ assay, TCR CDR3 regions were amplified from genomic DNA by multiplex PCR. For each cell subset, the extracted genomic DNA was distributed evenly across all wells of several immunoSEQ 96-well plates, and each plate served as one replicate. For sorted subsets, around 200 ng genomic DNA, equal to tens of thousands of T cell genomes, was loaded into each replicate PCR. Purified libraries were quantified with a Qubit 3.0 fluorometer, sized on a Bioanalyzer 2100, and re-quantified with the KAPA Library Quantification kit. A separate single-read 150-cycle Illumina NextSeq 550 flow cell was used to sequence each immunoSEQ 96-well plate. Per the source publication's procedure: Because the immunoSEQ output included only junctional sequences and no quality scores, the filtering could not be the same as the filtering used for full-length reads. To assign V/J genes and CDR3, sequences were annotated using PyIR, a Python wrapper for IgBLAST v1.9, with IMGT germline references. Any read was removed if the V/J assignment was weak (E-value above 1e-6), the CDR3 was missing, or the read contained stop codons, out-of-frame junctions, or ambiguous translated residues. V3J clonotypes were defined by identical inferred V gene, J gene, and CDR3 amino acid sequence. To compute the percentage overlap between repertoires, the number of shared unique clonotypes was divided by the size of the smaller repertoire. Repertoire richness was assessed with RTK rarefaction, the Chao1 estimator, and Recon v2.1 estimates of unobserved clonotypes. OLGA was used to compute generation probabilities for all TCRbeta clonotypes that the gDNA method yielded from a handful of donors. TCRdb provides this immuneACCESS table in a form limited to in-frame rearrangements. Some clones are lacking; in checked studies, under half of them reflect an unresolved V gene, and why the rest are absent is not known. That table gives V, J and clone size, and the DNA gave D and trimming. The sample table shows about 1.4 million clones, and roughly 96% are seen once. The ten most abundant clones make up more than 0.9% of the sample.

A note on this clone: What this receptor recognizes is not known. One base away there is no much larger clone; base qualities are not given.

Input material: naive CD4+ T cells sorted from blood. The sample's cell subset or site label, in plain terms: CD45RA+ positively selected. This TCR was recovered from a young man in good health. This chain is built from TRBV6-1 and TRBJ1-5; 7 bases in the middle match TRBD1. At the DNA level, the sequence is TGTGCCAGCAGCCTTACGTGGCAGGGGGGTCAGCCCCAGCATTTT. Its translation reads: CASSLTWQGGQPQHF.